The present T cell receptor beta chain was sequenced within a study of memory CD4+ T cells and cytomegalovirus serostatus. About the study: This sample comes from healthy Belgian adults, about 10 CMV seropositive, 24 seronegative. Study-level findings and limits: The CMV-associated TCR signature appears largely within the CD4+ memory repertoire. Median bootstrapped AUC for CMV status was around 0.96 originally, about 0.9 US-trained.

Data came from immunoSEQ multiplex PCR; TCRdb stores just in-frame clones and leaves some out. The table records tens of thousands of clones, over 65% of them present only once. In regard to this clone: The antigen is not known.

Single viable CD3+CD4+CD8-CD45RO+ cells were sorted as the memory CD4+ T cells. After thawing, CD4+ T cells were positively selected. This CDR3 contains 18 residues. Germline V gene sequence: CDR1 LNHDA, CDR2 SQIVND (reference sequence). V was trimmed by 5 bases and J by 5 bases, leaving 27 bases between them. This sequence joins TRBV19 and TRBJ2-5; TRBD2 is a possible D gene (5 bases). This receptor was identified in an adult in good health and CMV-seropositive. Sequenced: memory CD4+ T cells from blood. The CDR3, as DNA: TGTGCCAGTAGTCTCGTAGCGACGTGGAATCTCGTACCGGAGACCCAGTACTTC. Amino acid sequence: CASSLVATWNLVPETQYF.